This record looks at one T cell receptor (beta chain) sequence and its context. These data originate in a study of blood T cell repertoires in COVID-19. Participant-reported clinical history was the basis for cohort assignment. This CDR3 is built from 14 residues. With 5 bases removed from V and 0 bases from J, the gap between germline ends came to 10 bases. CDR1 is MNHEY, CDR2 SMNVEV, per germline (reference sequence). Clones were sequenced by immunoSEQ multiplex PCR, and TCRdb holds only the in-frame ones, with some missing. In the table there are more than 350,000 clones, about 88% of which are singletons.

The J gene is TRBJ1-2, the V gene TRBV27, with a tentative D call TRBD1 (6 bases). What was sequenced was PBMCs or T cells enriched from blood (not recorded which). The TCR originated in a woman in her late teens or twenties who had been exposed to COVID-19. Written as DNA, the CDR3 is TGTGCCAGCAGTCCGACAGGAGCTAACTATGGCTACACCTTC. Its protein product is CASSPTGANYGYTF.